Presented here are 32 T cell receptor beta chains from one specimen sequenced in a study of PD-1 blockade in mismatch repair-deficient tumors. Here immunoSEQ multiplex PCR was the method, and the copy in TCRdb shows in-frame clones only, minus some. The data contain about 22,000 clones, roughly 86% of them singletons. Source: peripheral blood, taken 2 weeks after starting pembrolizumab. Receptors originate from an adult with mismatch repair-deficient cancer.

The chain couples TRBV28 to TRBJ2-7, with D possibly matching TRBD2 (6 bases). The V gene's germline CDR1 is MDHEN and CDR2 SYDVKM. This CDR3 spans 12 amino acids. The V end lost 8 bases, the J end lost 4 bases, and 12 bases lay between the germline ends. CDR3 amino acids: CASGGLAYEQYF. The CDR3 region has the DNA TGTGCCAGCGGGGGGTTGGCGTACGAGCAGTACTTC.

V is TRBV4-1 and J is TRBJ2-1, with D possibly TRBD1 on 6 matching bases. The V end lost 0 bases, the J end lost 4 bases, and 13 bases lay between the germline ends. The CDR3 runs to 16 residues. Germline V lookup: CDR1 MGHRA, CDR2 YSYEKL. CDR3 DNA sequence: TGCGCCAGCAGCCAAGATTCCTTAGGACAGTACAATGAGCAGTTCTTC. As protein: CASSQDSLGQYNEQFF.

Written as DNA, the CDR3 is TGTGCCATCAGTGATCGGGGTTGGGAGACCCAGTACTTC. As protein: CAISDRGWETQYF. The chain carries TRBV10-3 and TRBJ2-5; D is perhaps TRBD2 (5 bases). CDR1 ENHRY and CDR2 SYGVKD come from the germline V gene. Trimming removed 3 bases from V and 5 bases from J, with 10 bases in between. The CDR3 spans 13 residues.

The gene calls are TRBV5-1 and TRBJ1-3; possible D gene TRBD1, 6 bases. Germline V lookup: CDR1 SGHRS, CDR2 YFSETQ. The CDR3 has 17 residues. The V end was cut by 4 bases, the J end by 0 bases, with 17 bases between. CDR3 coding DNA: TGCGCCAGCAGCCTTGCGACAGGAATCAGCTCTGGAAACACCATATATTTT. It translates to CASSLATGISSGNTIYF.

The chain joins TRBV4-1 to TRBJ2-1, with TRBD2 matching over 10 bases. The germline V gene encodes CDR1 MGHRA and CDR2 YSYEKL. The CDR3 length is 15 residues. The trim removed 3 bases at V and 9 bases at J, leaving 8 bases unmatched. DNA of the CDR3: TGCGCCAGCAGCCACCCCGGGACTAGCGTAAGTGAGCAGTTCTTC. Encoded protein: CASSHPGTSVSEQFF.

V and J are TRBV4-3 and TRBJ2-2, with 7 bases aligning to TRBD2. V trimming: 0 bases; J trimming: 3 bases; junction bases outside the gene matches: 7. The CDR3 runs 17 residues. Germline CDR1 is LGHNA and CDR2 is YSLEER. The CDR3 region has the DNA TGCGCCAGCAGCCAAGAGTGGGCGGGAGTCGACACCGGGGAGCTGTTTTTT. Translated, it gives CASSQEWAGVDTGELFF.

The V gene is TRBV10-3, the J gene TRBJ2-3, with 10 bases matching TRBD2. V lost 1 base, J lost 1 base, and 11 bases stayed unmatched. Germline CDR1 is ENHRY and CDR2 is SYGVKD. The CDR3 totals 19 residues. The CDR3 DNA sequence: TGTGCCATCAGTGAGTTTCTACCTCAGAGCGGGAGGGGCACAGATACGCAGTATTTT. Translated: CAISEFLPQSGRGTDTQYF.

The gene calls are TRBV19 and TRBJ1-2; D gene ambiguous. Germline CDR1 reads LNHDA; CDR2 reads SQIVND (reference sequence). The ends were cut back, 8 bases at V and 7 bases at J, with 5 bases in the middle. This CDR3 is built from 9 residues. CDR3 loop: CASGVGYTF. The CDR3 bases are TGTGCCAGTGGGGTTGGCTACACCTTC.

This clone was counted between two and nine times. The chain combines TRBV2 with TRBJ2-7; TRBD2 matches at 10 bases. Germline trimming cut 4 bases from V and 7 bases from J; bases unmatched to any gene: 10. CDR3 size: 15 residues. Germline loops: CDR1 SNHLY, CDR2 FYNNEI. This chain's CDR3 is CASSVELAGLGEQYF. For the CDR3, the DNA is TGTGCCAGCAGTGTAGAACTAGCGGGATTGGGAGAGCAGTACTTC.

The rearrangement links TRBV6-5 to TRBJ1-1; D gene uncertain. This CDR3 has 13 amino acids. The germline V gene encodes CDR1 MNHEY and CDR2 SVGAGI. V was clipped by 6 bases and J by 0 bases, with 8 bases between them. CDR3 sequence: CASRTNLNTEAFF. The CDR3 coding sequence is TGTGCCAGCAGGACGAACCTGAACACTGAAGCTTTCTTT.

The V gene is TRBV7-8, the J gene TRBJ2-3; D gene uncertain. Between the trimmed V and J ends, which lost 7 bases and 5 bases, there was a span of 7 bases. The CDR3 consists of 11 residues. CDR1 is SGHVS and CDR2 is FQNEAQ in the germline V gene. CDR3 nucleotide sequence: TGTGCCAGCAAGGTGAGAGATACGCAGTATTTT. This codes for CASKVRDTQYF.

Worth noting for this clone: At one end, the junction sequence differs from germline, possibly due to a read error. V is TRBV7-9 and J is TRBJ2-3; 10 nucleotides match TRBD2. Per the germline V gene, CDR1 is SEHNR and CDR2 is FQNEAQ (reference sequence). The CDR3 runs to 17 residues. CDR3 bases: TGTGCCAGCAGCTTTGGGCTAGCGGGAGCGGGCACAGATACGCAATATTTT. Protein sequence: CASSFGLAGAGTDTQYF.

The chain links TRBV10-3 to TRBJ2-7; perhaps TRBD1 as D (6 bases). V gave up 5 bases and J gave up 0 bases, with 17 bases separating them. Germline CDR1 ENHRY, CDR2 SYGVKD. This CDR3 is built from 16 residues. The CDR3 loop reads CAISLSDRRSSYEQYF. DNA for the CDR3: TGTGCCATCAGTTTGTCCGACAGGAGGAGCTCCTACGAGCAGTACTTC.

This chain connects TRBV30 to TRBJ2-7, with 8 positions matching TRBD1. The V gene end was trimmed by 1 base and the J gene end by 3 bases; junction bases not matched to a gene: 14. CDR1 and CDR2 (germline): GTSNPN, SVGIG (reference sequence). The CDR3 loop spans 17 amino acids. The CDR3 DNA follows: TGTGCCTGGAGTGCCGGAACTCTACAGGGGGGCTTCTACGAGCAGTACTTC. Protein: CAWSAGTLQGGFYEQYF.

This rearrangement joins TRBV28 to TRBJ2-1; the D is unclear. Germline V gives CDR1 MDHEN, CDR2 SYDVKM. The CDR3 consists of 15 residues. Trimming cost V 3 bases and J 4 bases, with 13 bases left between them. The CDR3 DNA follows: TGTGCCAGCAGTTTGGCAGGTACCCCGTACAATGAGCAGTTCTTC. Translated, it gives CASSLAGTPYNEQFF.

The chain joins TRBV7-2 to TRBJ2-1, with 9 bases matching TRBD2. This CDR3 contains 15 residues. The V gene end was trimmed by 1 base and the J gene end by 4 bases; junction bases not matched to a gene: 2. CDR1 is SGHTA, CDR2 FQGNSA, per germline. CDR3: CASSLGTSAYNEQFF. CDR3 nucleotide sequence: TGTGCCAGCAGCTTAGGGACTAGCGCGTACAATGAGCAGTTCTTC.

V usage is TRBV9 and J usage is TRBJ2-1; 8 bases line up with TRBD2. This CDR3 is built from 20 residues. V lost 4 bases, J lost 0 bases, and 18 bases stayed unmatched. Germline loops: CDR1 SGDLS, CDR2 YYNGEE. CDR3 sequence reads: CASSPSGPSGRTISYNEQFF. The CDR3 region has the DNA TGTGCCAGCAGCCCCTCTGGCCCTAGCGGGCGTACGATCTCCTACAATGAGCAGTTCTTC.

The V and J genes are TRBV29-1 and TRBJ2-1; 12 positions agree with TRBD2. Germline CDR1 SQVTM, CDR2 ANQGSEA. Unmatched junction bases numbered 7, after V lost 5 bases and J lost 2 bases. This CDR3 is 16 amino acids long. The CDR3 nucleotides are TGCAGCGTTTCTCCTAGCGGGAGGGCCGCCTACAATGAGCAGTTCTTC. Translated: CSVSPSGRAAYNEQFF.

The chain is built from TRBV25-1 and TRBJ2-6; no clear D gene. The CDR3 is made up of 13 amino acids. Germline lookup yields CDR1 MGHDK and CDR2 SYGVNS. V was trimmed by 6 bases and J by 3 bases, leaving 6 bases between them. The CDR3 DNA reads as TGTGCCAGCAGGGAAGATGGGGCCAACGTCCTGACTTTC. It translates to CASREDGANVLTF.

The rearrangement uses TRBV29-1 and TRBJ2-7, with 9 positions matching TRBD1. Per germline, CDR1 SQVTM and CDR2 ANQGSEA. Trimming took 3 bases from V and 3 from J; bases not matched to a gene: 3. This CDR3 region has 13 residues. The CDR3 sequence: CSVERTGDYEQYF. The CDR3 DNA is TGCAGCGTTGAGAGGACAGGGGACTACGAGCAGTACTTC.

The chain has TRBV19 and TRBJ2-1; 13 positions match TRBD2. The V and J ends lost 5 bases and 7 bases, in that order; junction bases with no gene match: 5. The germline V gene encodes CDR1 LNHDA and CDR2 SQIVND (reference sequence). The CDR3 extends over 15 amino acids. CDR3 sequence reads: CASSAWTSGRNEQFF. The CDR3 coding sequence is TGTGCCAGTAGTGCCTGGACTAGCGGGAGAAATGAGCAGTTCTTC.

V and J are TRBV28 and TRBJ2-1, with D perhaps matching TRBD1 (6 bases). There are 17 residues in the CDR3. Deletions cut 4 bases from V and 6 bases from J, with 22 bases between. CDR1 and CDR2 from the germline V gene are MDHEN and SYDVKM. DNA for the CDR3: TGTGCCAGCAGTTCCCCACAGGGCCGAGAAAGGGGCAATGAGCAGTTCTTC. Translating gives CASSSPQGRERGNEQFF.

The genes are TRBV4-3 and TRBJ2-1; 7 bases are a match to TRBD2. The CDR3 is 13 amino acids. V gave up 2 bases and J gave up 7 bases; unmatched junction bases: 2. Germline CDR1 LGHNA, CDR2 YSLEER. CDR3 loop: CASSQSGGNEQFF. The CDR3 DNA sequence: TGCGCCAGCAGCCAATCCGGGGGGAATGAGCAGTTCTTC.

The gene calls are TRBV4-3 and TRBJ2-5; D is uncertain. CDR3 length: 14 amino acids. V lost 0 bases and J lost 5, with 10 bases in between. CDR1 LGHNA and CDR2 YSLEER come from the germline V gene. CDR3 region: CASSQDVYGETQYF. The CDR3 coding sequence is TGCGCCAGCAGCCAAGATGTATACGGCGAGACCCAGTACTTC.

The rearrangement joins TRBV4-3 to TRBJ2-2; D possibly corresponds to TRBD1 (5 bases). In germline, CDR1 is LGHNA, CDR2 YSLEER. This CDR3 has 14 amino acids. V was clipped by 5 bases and J by 5 bases, with 12 bases between them. CDR3 protein: CASSYQGRTGELFF. The CDR3 region has the DNA TGCGCCAGCAGCTACCAGGGTAGGACCGGGGAGCTGTTTTTT.

The V call is TRBV6-5, the J call TRBJ2-5; weak D call: TRBD1 (6 bases). CDR3 length equals 13 residues. Trimming cost V 6 bases and J 5 bases, with 13 bases left between them. Germline CDR1 reads MNHEY; CDR2 reads SVGAGI. CDR3 loop: CASRLGQIETQYF. CDR3 bases: TGTGCCAGCAGACTAGGACAGATCGAGACCCAGTACTTC.

This chain uses TRBV28 with TRBJ1-2, with D uncertain. V was shortened by 5 bases and J by 3 bases, with 7 bases between the two germline ends. The CDR3 extends over 12 amino acids. Germline CDR1 reads MDHEN; CDR2 reads SYDVKM. CDR3 residues: CASSRGDYGYTF. Written as DNA, the CDR3 is TGTGCCAGCAGTCGGGGAGACTATGGCTACACCTTC.

The chain couples TRBV28 to TRBJ2-5; a weak D match, TRBD1 (8 bases). The DNA matches TRBJ2-7 better at its end, which makes the J call doubtful. Germline-derived CDR1 and CDR2 are MDHEN and SYDVKM. The CDR3 runs to 18 residues. The CDR3 sequence is CASGGGQALPGGRYEQYF. Here the CDR3 DNA reads TGTGCCAGCGGAGGGGGACAGGCGCTACCGGGAGGTAGATACGAGCAGTACTTC.

The chain uses TRBV7-9 and TRBJ1-1; 11 bases are shared with TRBD1. Germline trimming cut 0 bases from V and 3 bases from J; bases unmatched to any gene: 12. The CDR3 is 19 residues long. Germline V gene data show CDR1 as SEHNR and CDR2 as FQNEAQ (reference sequence). DNA of the CDR3: TGTGCCAGCAGCTTAGCACCGGGACAGGGGGAGGGAGACTACACTGAAGCTTTCTTT. Amino acids: CASSLAPGQGEGDYTEAFF.

The J gene is TRBJ1-1, the V gene TRBV11-1, with D uncertain. The CDR3 extends over 15 amino acids. The ends were cut back, 2 bases at V and 4 bases at J, with 14 bases in the middle. Germline V gene data show CDR1 as SGHAT and CDR2 as FQDESV (reference sequence). For the CDR3, the DNA is TGTGCCAGCAGCTTACGGGGATTATCGGGCACTGAAGCTTTCTTT. Amino acid sequence: CASSLRGLSGTEAFF.

This chain joins TRBV15 and TRBJ2-5; 10 bases match TRBD1. V shed 3 bases and J 2 bases; nucleotides not matched to a gene: 0. The CDR3 extends over 14 amino acids. Per the germline V gene, CDR1 is LNHNV and CDR2 is YYDKDF (reference sequence). CDR3 loop: CATSRDRGQETQYF. DNA of the CDR3: TGTGCCACCAGCAGGGACAGGGGGCAAGAGACCCAGTACTTC.

This clone was counted between two and nine times. The chain joins TRBV10-1 to TRBJ1-5; unclear D gene. From germline, CDR1 is WNHNN and CDR2 SYGVQD (reference sequence). This CDR3 has 13 amino acids. V lost 0 bases to trimming and J lost 5 bases, with 5 bases between them. As DNA, the CDR3 is TGCGCCAGCAGTGAGTCGATTGATCAGCCCCAGCATTTT. It yields the protein CASSESIDQPQHF.